A single sample gave rise to the 18 T cell receptor beta chains below, sequenced in a study of blood T cell repertoires in COVID-19. Clones were read by immunoSEQ multiplex PCR, and TCRdb kept only the in-frame ones, dropping some. The data show 90,000 to 100,000 clones, around 92% seen once. The material sequenced was peripheral blood. These receptors originate from a man in his fifties with COVID-19, enrolled during active disease.

The chain combines TRBV6-5 with TRBJ1-5; 9 bases are a match to TRBD1. This CDR3 comprises 15 residues. The V gene end was trimmed by 6 bases and the J gene end by 6 bases; junction bases not matched to a gene: 9. Germline CDR1 is MNHEY and CDR2 is SVGAGI. The CDR3 protein is CASRKTGGKSQPQHF. The CDR3 bases are TGTGCCAGCAGGAAGACAGGGGGGAAGAGTCAGCCCCAGCATTTT.

The chain carries TRBV7-8 and TRBJ1-1; 7 nucleotides align to TRBD1. J was trimmed by 11 bases and V by 5 bases; bases with no gene match: 8. The germline CDR1 and CDR2 sequences are SGHVS and FQNEAQ. The CDR3 has 12 amino acids. The CDR3 bases are TGTGCCAGCAGCCTGGACAGGCTCGTCGCTTTCTTT. Amino acid sequence: CASSLDRLVAFF.

The rearrangement uses TRBV10-1 and TRBJ1-5; D might be TRBD1 (5 bases). Germline CDR1 and CDR2: WNHNN and SYGVQD (reference sequence). This CDR3 spans 13 amino acids. Trimming took off 6 bases at V and 4 bases at J, with 10 bases between the two ends. The CDR3 DNA sequence: TGCGCCAGCAGCACGGGACTAAATCAGCCCCAGCATTTT. Amino acid sequence: CASSTGLNQPQHF.

This clone was picked up one time. V is TRBV19 and J is TRBJ2-7, with 7 bases aligning to TRBD1. Germline CDR1 is LNHDA and CDR2 is SQIVND (reference sequence). CDR3 length equals 16 residues. With 5 bases clipped from V and 3 bases from J, the junction kept 13 bases outside the gene matches. CDR3 amino acids: CASSLRPNRGFYEQYF. As DNA, the CDR3 is TGTGCCAGTAGTTTAAGACCGAACAGGGGCTTCTACGAGCAGTACTTC.

The chain joins TRBV27 to TRBJ1-4; no definite D call. This CDR3 has 12 residues. The germline V gene has CDR1 MNHEY and CDR2 SMNVEV (reference sequence). The ends were cut back, 5 bases at V and 7 bases at J, with 8 bases in the middle. The chain's CDR3 is CASSGGFEKLFF. The CDR3 coding sequence is TGTGCCAGCAGTGGAGGTTTTGAAAAACTGTTTTTT.

The rearrangement uses TRBV2 and TRBJ1-3, with D perhaps TRBD1 (5 bases). Germline-derived CDR1 and CDR2 are SNHLY and FYNNEI. This CDR3 spans 14 amino acids. V lost 5 bases and J lost 4, with 12 bases in between. The CDR3, as DNA: TGTGCCAGCAGTTTCGACAGCGCCGGAAACACCATATATTTT. It encodes CASSFDSAGNTIYF.

In the case of this clone: One junction end disagrees with the germline gene, perhaps due to a read error. The gene calls are TRBV5-6 and TRBJ1-4, with a weak D call TRBD1 (6 bases). This CDR3 comprises 14 residues. The germline CDR1 and CDR2 sequences are SGHDT and YYEEEE. CDR3 nucleotides: TGTGCCAGCAGGTTGGGGGCAGCTAATGAAAAACTGTTTTTT. It yields the protein CASRLGAANEKLFF.

The rearrangement links TRBV5-1 to TRBJ2-3, with 10 positions matching TRBD2. Germline-derived CDR1 and CDR2 are SGHRS and YFSETQ. The CDR3 extends over 17 amino acids. Trimming at V came to 4 bases and at J to 6 bases, leaving 14 bases not matched to a gene. CDR3 in amino acids: CASSPKGLAGDPDTQYF. In DNA, the CDR3 is TGCGCCAGCAGCCCTAAGGGGCTAGCGGGGGACCCTGATACGCAGTATTTT. Full variable domain (rest looked up from reference TRBV5-1 and TRBJ2-3): KAGVTQTPRYLIKTRGQQVTLSCSPISGHRSVSWYQQTPGQGLQFLFEYFSETQRNKGNFPGRFSGRQFSNSRSEMNVSTLELGDSALYLCASSPKGLAGDPDTQYFGPGTRLTVL.

The CDR3 DNA reads TGTGCCAGCAGCTTAGTGTGGGACAGGGCGGGAGAGACCCAGTACTTC. Translated, it gives CASSLVWDRAGETQYF. The chain has TRBV7-9 and TRBJ2-5; 9 positions agree with TRBD1. The CDR3 contains 16 residues. V was pared by 1 base and J by 4 bases, with 7 bases of the junction left unmatched. CDR1 and CDR2 from the germline V gene are SEHNR and FQNEAQ (reference sequence).

The genes are TRBV6-5 and TRBJ2-3, with 9 bases identical to TRBD2. The CDR3 is 16 amino acids. The J segment lost 2 bases and the V segment lost 3 bases, leaving 6 bases of the junction unmatched. Germline lookup yields CDR1 MNHEY and CDR2 SVGAGI. Here the CDR3 DNA reads TGTGCCAGCAGTTATCGGGTAGCGGGGGTCACAGATACGCAGTATTTT. Translated, it gives CASSYRVAGVTDTQYF.

The chain carries TRBV5-4 and TRBJ2-7; the match to TRBD1 covers 9 bases. Germline V gene data show CDR1 as SGHNT and CDR2 as YYREEE (reference sequence). The CDR3 is made up of 15 amino acids. The V and J ends lost 4 bases and 5 bases, in that order; junction bases with no gene match: 10. CDR3 DNA: TGTGCCAGCAGCGACCCGACAGGGGGAAAAAACGAGCAGTACTTC. This gives the protein CASSDPTGGKNEQYF.

A remark on this clone: The junction shows a germline mismatch at one end, possibly a read error. CDR3 residues: CACRSVDRAKETQYF. CDR3 DNA: TGTGCCTGCAGGAGCGTGGACAGAGCTAAAGAGACCCAGTACTTC. The V call is TRBV7-9, the J call TRBJ2-5, with D perhaps TRBD1 (6 bases). The CDR3 has 15 residues. The germline V gene encodes CDR1 SEHNR and CDR2 FQNEAQ (reference sequence). The full variable domain, rest sourced from reference TRBV7-9 and TRBJ2-5, is DTGVSQNPRHKITKRGQNVTFRCDPISEHNRLYWYRQTLGQGPEFLTYFQNEAQLEKSRLLSDRFSAERPKGSFSTLEIQRTEQGDSAMYLCACRSVDRAKETQYFGPGTRLLVL.

The chain is built from TRBV3-1 (or the pseudogene TRBV3-2) and TRBJ1-2; D is possibly TRBD1 (6 bases). This CDR3 spans 14 amino acids. Germline assignment: CDR1 LGHDT and CDR2 YNNKEL (reference sequence). V was clipped by 4 bases and J by 4 bases, with 13 bases between them. Here the CDR3 reads CASSPFVRGYGYTF. The CDR3 nucleotides read TGTGCCAGCAGCCCCTTCGTCAGGGGCTATGGCTACACCTTC.

CDR3 sequence (DNA): TGCGCCAGCAGCCCGCGGGGCTCCTATAATTCACCCCTCCACTTT. Protein: CASSPRGSYNSPLHF. V is TRBV4-1 and J is TRBJ1-6, with D unresolved. The CDR3 totals 15 residues. Germline assignment: CDR1 MGHRA and CDR2 YSYEKL. V shed 4 bases and J shed 0 bases, with 7 bases lying between them.

This clone showed up just a few times. The rearrangement joins TRBV4-1 to TRBJ1-3, with 9 bases identical to TRBD1. The CDR3 sequence is 19 residues long. Per germline, CDR1 MGHRA and CDR2 YSYEKL. After removal of 4 bases from V and 6 bases from J, the junction contained 19 bases not matched to a gene. CDR3 bases: TGCGCCAGCAGCCCTTACTCCGGGACAGGGAGCTCTGAGATAAACACCATATATTTT. It translates to CASSPYSGTGSSEINTIYF.

J is TRBJ2-1 and V is TRBV19; 10 bases match TRBD1. CDR3 size: 14 residues. The V and J ends lost 5 bases and 6 bases, in that order; junction bases with no gene match: 4. Germline-derived CDR1 and CDR2 are LNHDA and SQIVND (reference sequence). The DNA of the CDR3 is TGTGCCAGTAGTTCCGGGACAGGGGTCAATGAGCAGTTCTTC. Translated: CASSSGTGVNEQFF.

In its sample, this clone was seen once. V and J are TRBV27 and TRBJ2-7; no clear D. CDR3 length: 14 residues. Germline V gene sequence: CDR1 MNHEY, CDR2 SMNVEV (reference sequence). The V end lost 5 bases, the J end lost 3 bases, and 14 bases lay between the germline ends. The CDR3 DNA reads as TGTGCCAGCAGTCCCCAAACTGGAGTCTACGAGCAGTACTTC. Translated: CASSPQTGVYEQYF.

J is TRBJ2-3 and V is TRBV6-5; TRBD1 matches 9 bases. The CDR3 contains 13 residues. Germline values: CDR1 MNHEY, CDR2 SVGAGI. CDR3 nucleotide sequence: TGTGCGACCCAACAGGGGGCCCCAGATACGCAGTATTTT. Translating gives CATQQGAPDTQYF.